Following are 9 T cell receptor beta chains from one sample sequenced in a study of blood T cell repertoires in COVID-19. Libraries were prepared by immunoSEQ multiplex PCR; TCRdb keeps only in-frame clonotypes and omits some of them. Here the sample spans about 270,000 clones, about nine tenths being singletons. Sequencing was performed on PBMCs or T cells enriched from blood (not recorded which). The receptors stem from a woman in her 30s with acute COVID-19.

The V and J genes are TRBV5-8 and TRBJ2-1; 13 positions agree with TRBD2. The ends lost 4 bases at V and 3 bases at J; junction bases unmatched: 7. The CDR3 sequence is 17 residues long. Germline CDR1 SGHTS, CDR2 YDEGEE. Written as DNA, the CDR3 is TGTGCCAGCAGCCGGACTAGCGGGAGCCGAAGCTACAATGAGCAGTTCTTC. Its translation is CASSRTSGSRSYNEQFF.

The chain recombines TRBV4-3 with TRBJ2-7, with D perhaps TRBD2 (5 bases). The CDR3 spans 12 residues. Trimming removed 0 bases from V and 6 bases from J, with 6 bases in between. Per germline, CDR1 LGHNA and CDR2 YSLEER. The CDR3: CASSQDGVEQYF. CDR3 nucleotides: TGCGCCAGCAGCCAAGACGGGGTCGAGCAGTACTTC.

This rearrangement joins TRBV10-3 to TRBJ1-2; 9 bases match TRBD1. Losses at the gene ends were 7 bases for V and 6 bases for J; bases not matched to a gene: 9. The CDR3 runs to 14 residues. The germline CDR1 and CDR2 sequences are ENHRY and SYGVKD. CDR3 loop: CAIMVQGASDGYTF. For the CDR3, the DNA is TGTGCCATCATGGTACAGGGGGCTTCGGATGGCTACACCTTC.

The CDR3 nucleotides read TGTGCCAGCAGCTTCGGTAGCGGGAGCACAGATACGCAGTATTTT. Amino acids: CASSFGSGSTDTQYF. The V call is TRBV11-2, the J call TRBJ2-3; 7 nucleotides agree with TRBD2. The CDR3 runs 15 residues. Germline V gene data show CDR1 as SGHAT and CDR2 as FQNNGV. The V gene end was trimmed by 3 bases and the J gene end by 0 bases; junction bases not matched to a gene: 3.

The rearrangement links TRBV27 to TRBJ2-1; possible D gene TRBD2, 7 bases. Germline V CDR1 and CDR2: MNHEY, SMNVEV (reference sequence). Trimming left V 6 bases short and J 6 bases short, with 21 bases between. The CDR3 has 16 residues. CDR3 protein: CASSPGGGPKGNEQFF. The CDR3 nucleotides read TGTGCCAGCAGCCCGGGGGGCGGCCCAAAGGGCAATGAGCAGTTCTTC.

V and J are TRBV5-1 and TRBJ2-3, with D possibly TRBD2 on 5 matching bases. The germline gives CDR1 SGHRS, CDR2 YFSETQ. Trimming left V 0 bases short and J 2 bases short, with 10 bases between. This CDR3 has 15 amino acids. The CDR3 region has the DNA TGCGCCAGCAGCTTGGAAGCGGATTTCACAGATACGCAGTATTTT. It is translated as CASSLEADFTDTQYF.

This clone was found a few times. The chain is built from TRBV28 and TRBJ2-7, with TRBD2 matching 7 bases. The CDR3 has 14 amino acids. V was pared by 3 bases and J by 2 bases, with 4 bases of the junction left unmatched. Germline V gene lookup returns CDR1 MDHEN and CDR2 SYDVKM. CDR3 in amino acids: CASSFASGPYEQYF. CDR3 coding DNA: TGTGCCAGCAGTTTCGCTAGCGGCCCCTACGAGCAGTACTTC. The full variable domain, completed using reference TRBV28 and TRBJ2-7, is DVKVTQSSRYLVKRTGEKVFLECVQDMDHENMFWYRQDPGLGLRLIYFSYDVKMKEKGDIPEGYSVSREKKERFSLILESASTNQTSMYLCASSFASGPYEQYFGPGTRLTVT.

In nucleotides, the CDR3 is TGTGCCAGCAGCACGGGACTAGCGGGAGGTGCCTACGAGCAGTACTTC. This encodes CASSTGLAGGAYEQYF. The J gene is TRBJ2-7, the V gene TRBV27; 15 nucleotides match TRBD2. With 6 bases clipped from V and 2 bases from J, the junction kept 5 bases outside the gene matches. Germline V gene sequence: CDR1 MNHEY, CDR2 SMNVEV (reference sequence). The CDR3 totals 16 residues.

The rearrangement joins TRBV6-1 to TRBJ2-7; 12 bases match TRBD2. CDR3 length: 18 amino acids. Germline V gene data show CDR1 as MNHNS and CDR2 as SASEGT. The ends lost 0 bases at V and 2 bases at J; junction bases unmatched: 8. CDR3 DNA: TGTGCCAGCAGTGAAGCGCTACTAGCGGGAGGATCACCCTACGAGCAGTACTTC. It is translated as CASSEALLAGGSPYEQYF.